A selection of T cell receptor beta chains follows, all from one sample in a study of blood T cell repertoires in COVID-19. Assay used: immunoSEQ multiplex PCR; TCRdb lists only in-frame clones, some missing. The table lists 200,000 to 250,000 clones, around 84% of them singletons. Source material: PBMCs or T cells enriched from blood (not recorded which). The receptor set was obtained from a woman between 40 and 55 years old who had recovered from COVID-19. The CDR3 runs from the conserved cysteine through the conserved F or W.

CDR3 length: 18
V gene: TRBV7-9
CDR3 protein: CASSISEPGTGDRSPLHF

CDR3 length: 11
V gene: TRBV27
CDR3 protein: CASRAFGELFF

CDR3 length: 14
V gene: TRBV4-3
CDR3 protein: CASSSDRGREKLFF

CDR3 length: 16
V gene: TRBV4-2
CDR3 protein: CASSHDPSGSPDTQYF

CDR3 length: 19
V gene: TRBV4-1
CDR3 protein: CASSQVPTSGRGSTGELFF

CDR3 length: 14
V gene: TRBV11-3
CDR3 protein: CASSFSGGTGELFF

CDR3 length: 14
V gene: TRBV7-9
CDR3 protein: CASSLLAGQETQYF

CDR3 length: 16
V gene: TRBV3-1/TRBV3-2
CDR3 protein: CASSQGTSPRNSPLHF

CDR3 length: 16
V gene: TRBV5-1
CDR3 protein: CASSAGTAGGNQPQHF

CDR3 length: 22
V gene: TRBV3-1/TRBV3-2
CDR3 protein: CASSQDWGRWGQIRSGANVLTF

CDR3 length: 13
V gene: TRBV6-1
CDR3 protein: CASSEARGTEAFF

CDR3 length: 15
V gene: TRBV7-8
CDR3 protein: CASSLEAPAANEQFF

CDR3 length: 15
V gene: TRBV30
CDR3 protein: CAWNPGGEGTGELFF

CDR3 length: 16
V gene: TRBV7-3
CDR3 protein: CASSPATGSYNSPLHF

CDR3 length: 14
V gene: TRBV7-2
CDR3 protein: CASSAGGAVEKLFF

CDR3 length: 16
V gene: TRBV3-1/TRBV3-2
CDR3 protein: CASSQPLAGGNSPLHF

CDR3 length: 16
V gene: TRBV9
CDR3 protein: CASSGGTTLADNEQFF

CDR3 length: 18
V gene: TRBV25-1
CDR3 protein: CASSGGTSGRGAPETQYF

CDR3 length: 16
V gene: TRBV5-1
CDR3 protein: CASRNRQGSMNTEAFF

CDR3 length: 14
V gene: TRBV5-1
CDR3 protein: CASTLGSGAYEQYF

CDR3 length: 14
V gene: TRBV29-1
CDR3 protein: CSVSRGTGERGYTF

CDR3 length: 15
V gene: TRBV19
CDR3 protein: CASTVVGLPNTEAFF

CDR3 length: 18
V gene: TRBV3-1/TRBV3-2
CDR3 protein: CASSQDWLYAYSNQPQHF

CDR3 length: 12
V gene: TRBV5-6
CDR3 protein: CASRTGFRGYTF

CDR3 length: 15
V gene: TRBV5-1
CDR3 protein: CASSSDRGVADTQYF

CDR3 length: 16
V gene: TRBV6-5
CDR3 protein: CASSYRGGPGANVLTF

CDR3 length: 16
V gene: TRBV18
CDR3 protein: CASSLTAQQDLQTQYF

CDR3 length: 17
V gene: TRBV3-1/TRBV3-2
CDR3 protein: CASSQVGLLGSYNEQFF

CDR3 length: 15
V gene: TRBV28
CDR3 protein: CASRTTGGAVYGYTF

CDR3 length: 15
V gene: TRBV4-1
CDR3 protein: CASSRTTGVTTEAFF

CDR3 length: 14
V gene: TRBV5-1
CDR3 protein: CASSLVVNTETQYF

CDR3 length: 16
V gene: TRBV7-9
CDR3 protein: CASSLEERKPQETQYF

CDR3 length: 15
V gene: TRBV11-2
CDR3 protein: CASSLDSPLNTEAFF

CDR3 length: 14
V gene: TRBV7-2
CDR3 protein: CASSFQQGTDTQYF

CDR3 length: 13
V gene: TRBV27
CDR3 protein: CASSPPSGYGYTF

CDR3 length: 14
V gene: TRBV30
CDR3 protein: CAWSGRTGITEAFF

CDR3 length: 16
V gene: TRBV4-1
CDR3 protein: CASSQIVLGRGQGYTF

CDR3 length: 16
V gene: TRBV11-1
CDR3 protein: CASSPNNRALKYGYTF

CDR3 length: 14
V gene: TRBV9
CDR3 protein: CASSAGTSPDTQYF

CDR3 length: 14
V gene: TRBV13
CDR3 protein: CASSQGQGNYGYTF

CDR3 length: 14
V gene: TRBV11-2
CDR3 protein: CASSLEPSFNEQFF

CDR3 length: 14
V gene: TRBV7-6
CDR3 protein: CASSSPGATGELFF

CDR3 length: 12
V gene: TRBV5-5
CDR3 protein: CASSFLNTEAFF

CDR3 length: 16
V gene: TRBV7-2
CDR3 protein: CASSPIRAGINQPQHF

CDR3 length: 15
V gene: TRBV25-1
CDR3 protein: CASSFRTSGEETQYF

CDR3 length: 15
V gene: TRBV24-1
CDR3 protein: CATSDFPSGIETQYF

CDR3 length: 12
V gene: TRBV2
CDR3 protein: CASSPTRDEQFF

CDR3 length: 17
V gene: TRBV4-2
CDR3 protein: CASSQSGKLAGSPEQFF

CDR3 length: 13
V gene: TRBV2
CDR3 protein: CASTREGPDTQYF

CDR3 length: 15
V gene: TRBV5-4
CDR3 protein: CASSLAGGPHNEQFF

CDR3 length: 19
V gene: TRBV19
CDR3 protein: CASSTRRGAGRFVFDEQYF

CDR3 length: 16
V gene: TRBV5-8
CDR3 protein: CASSGQSGSLADTQYF